This T cell receptor beta chain was identified in a study of blood T cell repertoires in COVID-19. Overall study: From T cells, B-cell-depleted T cells, or PBMCs came the material, which was cDNA or gDNA.

Trimming took 1 base from V and 4 from J; bases not matched to a gene: 4. In germline, CDR1 is MGHRA, CDR2 YSYEKL. The CDR3 covers 14 residues. Using immunoSEQ multiplex PCR, the repertoire was profiled, and TCRdb retains in-frame clones only, with some absent. The sample shows 250,000 to 350,000 clones, approximately 81% of them seen only once. This TCR was sampled from a woman between 45 and 60 years old who had recovered from COVID-19. The rearrangement links TRBV4-1 to TRBJ2-7; TRBD1 matches 7 bases. The sequenced sample consisted of PBMCs or T cells enriched from blood (not recorded which). This CDR3 is CASSQGTGWYEQYF. CDR3 DNA sequence: TGCGCCAGCAGCCAAGGGACAGGATGGTACGAGCAGTACTTC.